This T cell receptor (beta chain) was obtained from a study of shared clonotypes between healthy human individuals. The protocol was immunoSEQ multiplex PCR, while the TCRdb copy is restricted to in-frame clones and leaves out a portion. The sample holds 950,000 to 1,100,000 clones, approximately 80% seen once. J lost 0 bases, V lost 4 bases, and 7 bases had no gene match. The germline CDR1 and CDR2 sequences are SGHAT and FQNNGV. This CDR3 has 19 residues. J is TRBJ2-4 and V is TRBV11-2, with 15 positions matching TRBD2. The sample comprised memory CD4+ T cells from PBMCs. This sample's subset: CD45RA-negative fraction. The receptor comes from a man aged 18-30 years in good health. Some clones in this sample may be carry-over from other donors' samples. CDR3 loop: CASSSVGLAGGRAKNIQYF. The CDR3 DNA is TGTGCCAGCAGCTCAGTGGGACTAGCGGGAGGTAGAGCCAAAAACATTCAGTACTTC.